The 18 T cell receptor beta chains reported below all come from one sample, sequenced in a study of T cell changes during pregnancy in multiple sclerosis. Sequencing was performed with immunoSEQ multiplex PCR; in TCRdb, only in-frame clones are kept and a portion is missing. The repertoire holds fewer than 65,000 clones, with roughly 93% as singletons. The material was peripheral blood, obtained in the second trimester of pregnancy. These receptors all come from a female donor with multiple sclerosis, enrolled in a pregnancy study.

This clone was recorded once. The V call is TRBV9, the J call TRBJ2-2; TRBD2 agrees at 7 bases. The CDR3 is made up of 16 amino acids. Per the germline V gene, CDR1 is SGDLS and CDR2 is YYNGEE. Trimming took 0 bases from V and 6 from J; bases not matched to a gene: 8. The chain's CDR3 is CASSVGEGRVPGELFF. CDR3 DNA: TGTGCCAGCAGCGTAGGAGAAGGGAGGGTTCCCGGGGAGCTGTTTTTT.

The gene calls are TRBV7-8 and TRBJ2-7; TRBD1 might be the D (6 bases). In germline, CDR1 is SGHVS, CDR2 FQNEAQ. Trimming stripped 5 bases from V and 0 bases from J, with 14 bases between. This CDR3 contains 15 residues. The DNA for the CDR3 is TGTGCCAGCAGCCCGAGGGACACGACCTCCTACGAGCAGTACTTC. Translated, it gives CASSPRDTTSYEQYF.

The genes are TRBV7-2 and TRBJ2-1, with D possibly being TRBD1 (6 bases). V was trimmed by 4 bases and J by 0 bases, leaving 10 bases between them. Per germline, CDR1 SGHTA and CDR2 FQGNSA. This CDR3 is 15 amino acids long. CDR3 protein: CASSYQGSSYNEQFF. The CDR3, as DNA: TGTGCCAGCAGCTACCAGGGGAGCTCCTACAATGAGCAGTTCTTC.

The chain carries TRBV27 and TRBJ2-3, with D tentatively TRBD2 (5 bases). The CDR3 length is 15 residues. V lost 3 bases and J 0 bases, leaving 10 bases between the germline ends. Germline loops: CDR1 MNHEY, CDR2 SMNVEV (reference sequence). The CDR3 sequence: CASSFGVSSTDTQYF. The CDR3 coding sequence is TGTGCCAGCAGTTTCGGGGTTTCTAGCACAGATACGCAGTATTTT.

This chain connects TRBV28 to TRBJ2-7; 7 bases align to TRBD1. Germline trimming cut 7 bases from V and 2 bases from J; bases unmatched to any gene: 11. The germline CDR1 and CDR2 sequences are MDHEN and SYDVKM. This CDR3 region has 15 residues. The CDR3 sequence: CASTLTGKSPYEQYF. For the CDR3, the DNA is TGTGCCAGCACCTTGACAGGGAAGAGTCCCTACGAGCAGTACTTC.

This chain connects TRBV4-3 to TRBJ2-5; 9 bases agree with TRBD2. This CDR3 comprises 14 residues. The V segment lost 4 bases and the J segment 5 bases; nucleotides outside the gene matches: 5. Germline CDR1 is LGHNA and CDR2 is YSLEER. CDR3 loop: CASSLGTSKETQYF. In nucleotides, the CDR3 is TGCGCCAGCAGCCTTGGGACTAGCAAGGAGACCCAGTACTTC.

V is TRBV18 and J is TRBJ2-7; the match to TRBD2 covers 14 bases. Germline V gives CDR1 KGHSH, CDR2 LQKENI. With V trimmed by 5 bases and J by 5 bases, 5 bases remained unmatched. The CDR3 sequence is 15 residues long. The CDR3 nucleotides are TGTGCCAGCTCAGCCGGGACTAGCGGGAGAAACGAGCAGTACTTC. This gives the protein CASSAGTSGRNEQYF.

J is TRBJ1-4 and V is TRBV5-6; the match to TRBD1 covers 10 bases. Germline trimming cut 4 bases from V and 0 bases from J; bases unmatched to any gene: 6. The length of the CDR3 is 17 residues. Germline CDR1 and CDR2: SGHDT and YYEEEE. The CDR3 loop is CASSLTGTGATNEKLFF. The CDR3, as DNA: TGTGCCAGCAGCCTAACCGGGACAGGGGCAACTAATGAAAAACTGTTTTTT.

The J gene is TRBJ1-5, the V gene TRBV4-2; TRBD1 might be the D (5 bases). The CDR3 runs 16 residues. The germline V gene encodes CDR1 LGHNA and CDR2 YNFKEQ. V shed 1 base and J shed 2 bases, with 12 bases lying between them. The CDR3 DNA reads TGTGCCAGCAGCCAAGTTGGTTGGGGGGGCAATCAGCCCCAGCATTTT. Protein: CASSQVGWGGNQPQHF.

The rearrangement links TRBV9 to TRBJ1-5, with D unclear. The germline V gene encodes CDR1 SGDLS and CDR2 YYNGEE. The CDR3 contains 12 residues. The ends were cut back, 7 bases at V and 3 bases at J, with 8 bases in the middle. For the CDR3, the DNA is TGTGCCAGCGGGGAGCACAATCAGCCCCAGCATTTT. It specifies CASGEHNQPQHF.

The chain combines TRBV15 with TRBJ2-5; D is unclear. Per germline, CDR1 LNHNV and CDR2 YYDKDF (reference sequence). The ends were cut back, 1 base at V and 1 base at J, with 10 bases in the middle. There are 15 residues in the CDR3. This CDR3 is CATSRGRPPQETQYF. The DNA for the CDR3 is TGTGCCACCAGCAGAGGGAGACCGCCCCAAGAGACCCAGTACTTC.

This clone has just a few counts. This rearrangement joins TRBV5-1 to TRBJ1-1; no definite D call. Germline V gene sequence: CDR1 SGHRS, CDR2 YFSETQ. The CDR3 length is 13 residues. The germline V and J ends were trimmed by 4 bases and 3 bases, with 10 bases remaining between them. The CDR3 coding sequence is TGCGCCAGCAGCCGTATTCGTGACACTGAAGCTTTCTTT. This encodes CASSRIRDTEAFF.

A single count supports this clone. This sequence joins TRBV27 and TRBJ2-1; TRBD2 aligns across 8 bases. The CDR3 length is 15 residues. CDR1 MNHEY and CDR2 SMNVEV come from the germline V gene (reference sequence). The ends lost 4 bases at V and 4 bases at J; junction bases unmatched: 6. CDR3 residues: CASSSPAGAYNEQFF. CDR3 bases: TGTGCCAGCAGTTCCCCAGCGGGAGCTTACAATGAGCAGTTCTTC.

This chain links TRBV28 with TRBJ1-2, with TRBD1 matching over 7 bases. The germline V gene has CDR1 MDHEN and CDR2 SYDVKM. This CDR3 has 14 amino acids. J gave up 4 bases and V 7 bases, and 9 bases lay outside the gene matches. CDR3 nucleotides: TGTGCCAGCAAGGGGGCAGGGAATGGCTATGGCTACACCTTC. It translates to CASKGAGNGYGYTF.

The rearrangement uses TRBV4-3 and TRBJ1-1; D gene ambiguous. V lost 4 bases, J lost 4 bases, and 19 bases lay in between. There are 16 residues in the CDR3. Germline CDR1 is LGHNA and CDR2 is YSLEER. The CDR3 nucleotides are TGCGCCAGCAGCCGCAGACCCCGGGGAGGTTCCACTGAAGCTTTCTTT. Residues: CASSRRPRGGSTEAFF.

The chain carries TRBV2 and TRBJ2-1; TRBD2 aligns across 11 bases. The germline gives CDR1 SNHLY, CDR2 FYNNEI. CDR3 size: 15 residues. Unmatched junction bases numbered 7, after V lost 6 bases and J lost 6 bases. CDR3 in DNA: TGTGCCAGCAGCGAGACTAGCGGGACGGGCAATGAGCAGTTCTTC. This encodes CASSETSGTGNEQFF. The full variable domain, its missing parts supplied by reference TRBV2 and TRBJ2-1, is EPEVTQTPSHQVTQMGQEVILRCVPISNHLYFYWYRQILGQKVEFLVSFYNNEISEKSEIFDDQFSVERPDGSNFTLKIRSTKLEDSAMYFCASSETSGTGNEQFFGPGTRLTVL.

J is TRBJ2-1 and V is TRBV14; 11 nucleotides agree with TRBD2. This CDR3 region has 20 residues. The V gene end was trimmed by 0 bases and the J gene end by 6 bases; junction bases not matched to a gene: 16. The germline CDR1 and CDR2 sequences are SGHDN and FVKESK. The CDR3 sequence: CASSQEGAAGGLAGINEQFF. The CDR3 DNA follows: TGTGCCAGCAGCCAAGAGGGGGCAGCGGGAGGACTAGCGGGTATCAATGAGCAGTTCTTC.

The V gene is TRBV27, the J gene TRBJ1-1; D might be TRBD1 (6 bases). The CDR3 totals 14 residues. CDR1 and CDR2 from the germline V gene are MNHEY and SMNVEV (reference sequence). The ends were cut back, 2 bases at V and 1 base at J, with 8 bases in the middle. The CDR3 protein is CASSLGQKNTEAFF. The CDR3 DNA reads TGTGCCAGCAGTTTAGGACAGAAGAACACTGAAGCTTTCTTT.